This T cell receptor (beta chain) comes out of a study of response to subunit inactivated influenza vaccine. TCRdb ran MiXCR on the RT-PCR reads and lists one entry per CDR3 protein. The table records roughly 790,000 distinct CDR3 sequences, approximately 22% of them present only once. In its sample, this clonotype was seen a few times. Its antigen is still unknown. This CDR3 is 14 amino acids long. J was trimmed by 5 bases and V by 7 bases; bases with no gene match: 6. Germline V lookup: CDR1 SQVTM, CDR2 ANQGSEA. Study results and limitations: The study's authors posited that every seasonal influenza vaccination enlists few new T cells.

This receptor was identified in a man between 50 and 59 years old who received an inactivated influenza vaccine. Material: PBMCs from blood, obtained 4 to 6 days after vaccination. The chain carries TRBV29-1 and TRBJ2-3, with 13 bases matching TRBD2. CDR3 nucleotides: TGCAGCGGGGGGACTAGCGGGATTCGAGATACGCAGTATTTT. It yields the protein CSGGTSGIRDTQYF.